The subject of this entry is one TCR beta chain. This record belongs to a study of T cell changes during pregnancy in multiple sclerosis. The protocol was immunoSEQ multiplex PCR, while the TCRdb copy is restricted to in-frame clones and leaves out a portion. The sample has more than 85,000 clones; 90% to 95% are singletons. The CDR3 totals 13 residues. V gave up 0 bases and J gave up 5 bases; unmatched junction bases: 3. Germline assignment: CDR1 GTSNPN and CDR2 SVGIG (reference sequence). The clonotype was recovered from a female donor in good health, enrolled as a control in a pregnancy study. The sequences come from peripheral blood, collected in the third trimester of pregnancy. V and J are TRBV30 and TRBJ2-7; TRBD2 aligns across 8 bases. Written as DNA, the CDR3 is TGTGCCTGGAGTGTACGGGGGGGGGACGAGCAGTACTTC. Translating gives CAWSVRGGDEQYF. Full variable domain (rest looked up from reference TRBV30 and TRBJ2-7): SQTIHQWPATLVQPVGSPLSLECTVEGTSNPNLYWYRQAAGRGLQLLFYSVGIGQISSEVPQNLSASRPQDRQFILSSKKLLLSDSGFYLCAWSVRGGDEQYFGPGTRLTVT.